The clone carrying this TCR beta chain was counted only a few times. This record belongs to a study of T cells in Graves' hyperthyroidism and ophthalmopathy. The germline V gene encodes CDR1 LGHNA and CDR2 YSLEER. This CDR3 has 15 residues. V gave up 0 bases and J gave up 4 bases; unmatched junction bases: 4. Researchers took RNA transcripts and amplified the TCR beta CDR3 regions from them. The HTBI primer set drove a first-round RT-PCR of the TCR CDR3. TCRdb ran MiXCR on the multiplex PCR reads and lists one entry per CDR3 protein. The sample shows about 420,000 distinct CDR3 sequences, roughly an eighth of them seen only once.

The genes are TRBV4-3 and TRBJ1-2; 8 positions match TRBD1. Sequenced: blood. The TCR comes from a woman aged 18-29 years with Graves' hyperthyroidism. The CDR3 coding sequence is TGCGCCAGCAGCCAAGACCCCGACAGGGGCTATGGCTACACCTTC. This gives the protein CASSQDPDRGYGYTF.